These 4 T cell receptor beta chains came from one sample sequenced in a study of T cell changes during pregnancy in multiple sclerosis (dated by TCRdb to the late 2010s). Libraries were made using the immunoSEQ multiplex PCR assay. Drawn from immuneACCESS, this table holds only the in-frame rearrangements with V and J called that TCRdb kept. Clones are partly lost; checked studies trace under half to an unresolved V gene and leave the rest unexplained. This sample has about 42,000 clones in its table, and 84% of those were observed once. The ten top clones hold approximately 0.64% of the sample. The starting material was CD4+ T cells from peripheral blood mononuclear cells, obtained before pregnancy. These receptors were taken from a female donor with multiple sclerosis, enrolled in a pregnancy study.

The J gene is TRBJ2-5, the V gene TRBV2; D is perhaps TRBD1 (6 bases). The CDR3 extends over 14 amino acids. CDR1 and CDR2 from the germline V gene are SNHLY and FYNNEI. The germline V and J ends were trimmed by 2 bases and 5 bases, with 12 bases remaining between them. DNA of the CDR3: TGTGCCAGCAGTGAACAGGGGTCGGGGGAGACCCAGTACTTC. This sequence encodes CASSEQGSGETQYF.

The V gene is TRBV19, the J gene TRBJ2-2; 12 positions match TRBD1. CDR1 LNHDA and CDR2 SQIVND come from the germline V gene (reference sequence). This CDR3 comprises 17 residues. V lost 4 bases to trimming and J lost 6 bases; unmatched junction nucleotides: 9. The CDR3 DNA is TGTGCCAGTAGTACCTCAGCGGGACAGGGGGCGTCCGGGGAGCTGTTTTTT. Its protein product is CASSTSAGQGASGELFF.

J is TRBJ1-2 and V is TRBV5-1; D gene ambiguous. With 3 bases removed from V and 4 bases from J, the gap between germline ends came to 10 bases. The CDR3 runs 13 residues. Germline V gives CDR1 SGHRS, CDR2 YFSETQ. CDR3 amino acids: CASSSDGSYGYTF. The CDR3 DNA sequence: TGCGCCAGCAGCTCCGACGGGAGCTATGGCTACACCTTC.

The chain uses TRBV7-8 and TRBJ2-7; a weak D match, TRBD1 (6 bases). The CDR3 is 15 amino acids. Trimming left V 1 base short and J 6 bases short, with 16 bases between. CDR1 and CDR2 from the germline V gene are SGHVS and FQNEAQ. The CDR3: CASSLGSRGGSEQYF. The CDR3 DNA sequence: TGTGCCAGCAGCTTAGGTTCCAGGGGCGGTTCCGAGCAGTACTTC.